This T cell receptor (beta chain) was captured by sequencing in a study of shared clonotypes between healthy human individuals. Each sorted subset replicate got 200 ng genomic DNA, tens of thousands of genomes. The protocol was immunoSEQ multiplex PCR, while the TCRdb copy is restricted to in-frame clones and leaves out a portion. The sample gives roughly 2.5 million clones, approximately 92% of which show up once; 0.13% to 0.15% is in the top ten. Concerning this clone: Its antigen is not identified.

The study's findings and limits: The sampled material consisted only of blood, and tissue repertoires are likely to differ.

This receptor was obtained from a young man in good health. Sequenced sample: naive CD4+ T cells sorted from blood. Subset noted: CD45RA+ positively selected.

The chain's CDR3 is CASSYTGTYNSPLHF. Written as DNA, the CDR3 is TGTGCCAGCAGTTACACCGGGACATATAATTCACCCCTCCACTTT. The V gene is TRBV27, the J gene TRBJ1-6, with D possibly TRBD1 on 6 matching bases. The CDR3 runs 15 residues. CDR1 and CDR2 (germline): MNHEY, SMNVEV (reference sequence). The ends were cut back, 4 bases at V and 4 bases at J, with 11 bases in the middle.